A selection of T cell receptor beta chains follows, all from one sample in a study of shared clonotypes between healthy human individuals. Method: immunoSEQ multiplex PCR; TCRdb's copy keeps in-frame clones and lacks some. Among over 2 million clones listed, around 92% were seen once. The sample taken for sequencing was naive CD4+ T cells from PBMCs. Source of these receptors: a man between 18 and 35 years old in good health. Some clones in this sample may be carry-over from other donors' samples. CDR3s include the opening cysteine and the closing phenylalanine or tryptophan. A D gene is named only where the DNA matches it firmly. Expanded clones get a size class; other rows say once, few or many, or leave the size out.

TRBJ2-3 TRBD2 TRBV5-6 - CASSLERLAGGVTDTQYF TGTGCCAGCAGCTTGGAACGGCTAGCGGGAGGTGTGACAGATACGCAGTATTTT
TRBJ2-7 TRBD2 TRBV18 - CASSGQRERREQYF TGTGCCAGCTCAGGGCAGCGGGAGCGAAGGGAGCAGTACTTC
TRBJ2-7 TRBD2 TRBV6-5 once CASSYSGTFRYEQYF TGTGCCAGCAGTTATAGCGGGACCTTCAGGTACGAGCAGTACTTC
TRBJ2-1 TRBD2 TRBV7-3 - CASSLSVGLADSYNEQFF TGTGCCAGCAGCTTATCGGTTGGACTAGCGGATTCCTACAATGAGCAGTTCTTC
TRBJ2-1 - TRBV11-2 - CASSLVVGIYEQFF TGTGCCAGCAGCTTAGTTGTCGGCATCTATGAGCAGTTCTTC
TRBJ2-7 - TRBV6-6 once CASSRGDRSYEQYF TGTGCCAGCAGTCGGGGGGACAGGTCCTACGAGCAGTACTTC
TRBJ2-7 TRBD1 TRBV4-3 - CASSQETGSGEQYF TGCGCCAGCAGCCAGGAGACAGGGTCGGGCGAGCAGTACTTC
TRBJ1-2 - TRBV10-1 few CASSESTDYGYTF TGCGCCAGCAGTGAGTCAACAGACTATGGCTACACCTTC
TRBJ2-1 TRBD2 TRBV9 once CASSVLAGSSYNEQFF TGTGCCAGCAGCGTACTAGCGGGATCCTCCTACAATGAGCAGTTCTTC
TRBJ2-7 - TRBV5-1 - CASSLAVGGGQSSYEQYF TGCGCCAGCAGCTTGGCCGTTGGGGGCGGCCAAAGCTCCTACGAGCAGTACTTC
TRBJ2-5 TRBD1 TRBV7-2 - CASRDRGLSKETQYF TGTGCCAGCAGGGACAGGGGGCTTAGTAAAGAGACCCAGTACTTC
TRBJ1-5 TRBD1 TRBV5-4 - CASSPNPGQGGNQPQHF TGTGCCAGCAGCCCTAATCCGGGACAGGGGGGGAATCAGCCCCAGCATTTT
TRBJ2-7 TRBD2 TRBV15 - CATSRGGSGSLSEQYF TGTGCCACCAGCAGGGGCGGAAGCGGGAGTTTAAGCGAGCAGTACTTC
TRBJ1-2 TRBD1 TRBV12-5 - CASGLGQGYGYTF TGTGCTAGTGGTTTGGGACAGGGCTATGGCTACACCTTC
TRBJ2-1 - TRBV11-1 - CASSLSSDNEQFF TGTGCCAGCAGCTTATCCAGTGACAATGAGCAGTTCTTC
TRBJ2-1 TRBD2 TRBV4-2 - CASSQEISSGRPSSFF TGTGCCAGCAGCCAAGAAATCTCTAGCGGGAGGCCCTCTTCGTTCTTC
TRBJ2-6 - TRBV5-1 - CASSLGGTGANVLTF TGCGCCAGCAGCCTCGGAGGGACTGGGGCCAACGTCCTGACTTTC
TRBJ1-1 - TRBV5-1 - CASSLYVGGTEAFF TGCGCCAGCAGCTTGTACGTGGGAGGCACTGAAGCTTTCTTT
TRBJ2-1 - TRBV6-5 - CASSYSEGLGGDEQFF TGTGCCAGCAGTTACTCGGAGGGCCTGGGGGGAGATGAGCAGTTCTTC
TRBJ1-5 TRBD1 TRBV18 - CASSHDYGTGQGQPQHF TGTGCCAGCTCGCACGATTACGGGACAGGCCAGGGGCAGCCCCAGCATTTT
TRBJ2-7 - TRBV4-1 - CASSQGQTGYEQYF TGCGCCAGCAGCCAAGGACAAACGGGATACGAGCAGTACTTC
TRBJ1-5 - TRBV6-1 - CASSEAEGWGNQPQHF TGTGCCAGCAGTGAAGCTGAGGGTTGGGGGAATCAGCCCCAGCATTTT
TRBJ2-5 - TRBV29-1 - CSVADSKETQYF TGCAGCGTTGCGGACAGTAAAGAGACCCAGTACTTC
TRBJ1-2 - TRBV4-1 - CASSTRFKGASGYTF TGCGCCAGCAGCACCCGGTTTAAAGGGGCGAGTGGCTACACCTTC
TRBJ2-7 TRBD2 TRBV5-1 - CASSLEALAGGPYEQYF TGCGCCAGCAGCTTGGAGGCCCTGGCGGGAGGTCCCTACGAGCAGTACTTC
TRBJ2-5 TRBD1 TRBV13 - CASSFDRGPSGETQYF TGTGCCAGCAGCTTCGACAGGGGCCCCTCGGGGGAGACCCAGTACTTC
TRBJ2-6 TRBD2 TRBV28 - CASSPRGVGANVLTF TGTGCCAGCAGCCCACGGGGGGTCGGGGCCAACGTCCTGACTTTC
TRBJ2-2 - TRBV21-1 - CASSKRYRGLRTGELFF TGTGCCAGCAGCAAAAGGTATAGGGGGCTCAGGACCGGGGAGCTGTTTTTT
TRBJ2-7 - TRBV6-1 - CASRRATPPYEQYF TGTGCCAGCAGACGCGCCACACCCCCCTACGAGCAGTACTTC
TRBJ1-1 - TRBV7-8 - CASSLATGGAVEAFF TGTGCCAGCAGCTTAGCTACCGGGGGAGCTGTGGAAGCTTTCTTT
TRBJ1-2 - TRBV6-1 - CASSRELGYGYTF TGTGCCAGCAGCCGGGAGCTGGGCTATGGCTACACCTTC
TRBJ2-7 - TRBV7-2 - CASSAQWSSYEQYF TGTGCCAGCAGCGCCCAGTGGAGCTCCTACGAGCAGTACTTC
TRBJ2-1 - TRBV28 - CASSPHRLPNEQFF TGTGCCAGCAGTCCCCATCGTCTCCCCAATGAGCAGTTCTTC
TRBJ2-7 - TRBV5-4 - CASSLSDEQYF TGTGCCAGCAGCTTGTCCGACGAGCAGTACTTC
TRBJ2-5 - TRBV29-1 - CSVEKALLETQYF TGCAGCGTTGAAAAAGCCCTATTGGAGACCCAGTACTTC
TRBJ2-3 TRBD2 TRBV7-6 - CASSLVAGGRSTDTQYF TGTGCCAGCAGCTTAGTAGCGGGAGGTCGCAGCACAGATACGCAGTATTTT
TRBJ2-7 - TRBV15 once CATSPGLYEQYF TGTGCCACCAGTCCCGGACTCTACGAGCAGTACTTC
TRBJ2-3 - TRBV5-1 - CASSSVSSADTQYF TGCGCCAGCAGCTCAGTCTCCAGCGCAGATACGCAGTATTTT
TRBJ1-1 - TRBV5-1 - CASSFSGGSNTEAFF TGCGCCAGCAGCTTCAGTGGGGGTTCGAACACTGAAGCTTTCTTT
TRBJ2-1 TRBD2 TRBV5-4 - CASSRNPGTSGIWNEQFF TGTGCCAGCAGCCGAAACCCCGGGACTAGCGGGATCTGGAATGAGCAGTTCTTC
TRBJ1-2 - TRBV19 - CASSIIGNYGYTF TGTGCCAGTAGTATAATTGGGAACTATGGCTACACCTTC
TRBJ1-2 TRBD1 TRBV5-1 - CASSMGQGSNYGYTF TGCGCCAGCAGCATGGGACAGGGGAGTAACTATGGCTACACCTTC
TRBJ2-3 - TRBV5-1 - CASSLDLRDTQYF TGCGCCAGCAGCTTGGACCTGCGCGATACGCAGTATTTT
TRBJ1-1 - TRBV28 few CASSLVFAGETAFF TGTGCCAGCAGTTTAGTCTTCGCTGGGGAGACAGCTTTCTTT
TRBJ2-3 - TRBV7-2 - CASGLSHDTQYF TGTGCCAGCGGCTTGAGCCACGATACGCAGTATTTT
TRBJ2-2 - TRBV9 - CASRVQLASGELFF TGTGCCAGCAGGGTCCAGCTAGCCTCCGGGGAGCTGTTTTTT
TRBJ1-3 TRBD1 TRBV18 - CASSPRQGKAGNTIYF TGTGCCAGCTCACCCCGACAGGGAAAGGCTGGAAACACCATATATTTT
TRBJ1-1 - TRBV20-1 - CSGGRADEAFF TGCAGCGGGGGTAGGGCGGATGAAGCTTTCTTT
TRBJ2-7 - TRBV30 few CAWSLTGNEQYF TGTGCCTGGAGTTTGACGGGCAACGAGCAGTACTTC
TRBJ1-1 - TRBV19 - CASSITPARNTEAFF TGTGCCAGTAGTATAACCCCCGCACGGAACACTGAAGCTTTCTTT
TRBJ2-1 TRBD1 TRBV18 - CASSPPGTVYNEQFF TGTGCCAGCTCACCCCCCGGGACAGTCTACAATGAGCAGTTCTTC
TRBJ2-1 - TRBV9 - CASSVGPPDEQFF TGTGCCAGCAGCGTAGGGCCCCCTGATGAGCAGTTCTTC
TRBJ1-1 - TRBV5-1 - CASSLISPGSLTEAFF TGCGCCAGCAGCTTGATTTCACCGGGGAGCCTCACTGAAGCTTTCTTT
TRBJ2-1 TRBD2 TRBV10-1 - CASSEGLAGSYSYNEQFF TGCGCCAGCAGTGAGGGACTAGCGGGATCCTACTCCTACAATGAGCAGTTCTTC
TRBJ2-3 TRBD1 TRBV29-1 - CSVTGGTTDTQYF TGCAGCGTCACAGGGGGAACCACAGATACGCAGTATTTT